This T cell receptor (beta chain) originates from a study of identical twins (dated by TCRdb to 2016 to 2018). Regarding the study in general: To test whether fetal clonotypes persist, this study deep-sequenced TCR alpha and beta repertoires from monozygotic twins, from unrelated adults of various ages, and from cord blood. To rule out contamination, replicate twin experiments were performed at different times with different library preparation protocols.

Study-wide findings and limitations: Because the same donors could not be followed over many years, the conclusions depended on cross-sectional statistical analysis. Recombination models systematically underestimated out-of-frame TCR alpha sharing in monozygotic twins but agreed with sharing between unrelated individuals. Zero-insertion analyses could be partly confounded by invariant T cells such as MAIT and iNKT, although diverse VJ usage argued against such confounding for most clonotypes. Out-of-frame TCR alpha sequences shared between twins showed an excess of low generation-probability sequences compared with coincidental sharing between unrelated individuals. A weaker excess of twin sharing was found in beta out-of-frame sequences because the signal-to-noise ratio was lowered by fewer shared sequences. Fewer insertions were carried by abundant cord blood beta clonotypes; a weaker similar trend was observed in young adult naive repertoires, while no such trend was observed in memory repertoires.

Every donor in the study was a healthy Caucasian. The study also sequenced three unrelated non-twin adults: a male aged 18 to 30, a male aged 50 to 60 and a female aged 50 to 60. Miltenyi CD45RO+ enrichment and human naive T-cell isolation kits were used to isolate memory (CD45RO+) and naive T cells from PBMC. There are many counts of this clonotype. Its antigen has not been determined. The sample holds no much larger clone one base away, and base qualities are not on file. The library relied on 5' RACE. The sequencer listed for this sample is Illumina HiSeq 2000. Template switching introduced a universal primer binding site; the final cDNA contained a unique molecular identifier, enabling accurate counting of TCR cDNA molecules. Specific primers in the conserved constant-segment region were used to synthesize first-strand cDNA for TCR alpha and beta chains. To control for contamination, every cDNA library carried two barcodes: a SMART-Mk sample barcode plus Illumina barcodes. TruSeq adapter sequences and Illumina sample barcodes were added in two successive PCR steps. The Illumina HiSeq platform was used with custom primers to sequence TCR alpha and beta cDNA libraries. The published analysis was carried out like this. MiGEC processed the raw reads to extract unique molecular identifiers, while MiXCR was used to determine the CDR3 positions. Recombination models were inferred per individual with the repgenHMM and IGoR tools using an EM algorithm. The tcR package in R was used for shared clonotype analysis, with sharing normalized by the product of cloneset sizes. Out-of-frame nonproductive sequences were analyzed to study raw recombination free of thymic and clonal selection effects. TCRdb cleaned the public reads at Q25 with fastp, built clones with MiXCR and kept in-frame beta chains. Each CDR3 protein appears once, grouped with its most common genes and DNA. TCRdb, not the authors, supplied the V and J calls. This sample holds 420,000 or so distinct CDR3 sequences; 18% were observed only once. Of the sample, roughly an eighth falls within the top ten clones.

Its CDR3 holds 14 amino acids, cysteine through phenylalanine. Just CDR3 DNA is preserved here, 42 bases in frame from base 1. Here V drops 3 bases and J drops 4 bases, and the junction holds 5 bases not matched to any gene. CDR1 and CDR2, per the germline V gene, are SGHRS and YFSETQ. The receptor was isolated from a man aged 50 or older in good health. Specimen: naive T cells sorted from blood. The sample's cell subset or site, from its label and the paper: cells isolated with a human naive T-cell isolation kit. This receptor chain uses TRBV5-1 and TRBJ2-7; 9 of the junction bases match TRBD1. The DNA is TGCGCCAGCAGCTGGACAGGGGTTTCGTACGAGCAGTACTTC. This is translated as CASSWTGVSYEQYF.